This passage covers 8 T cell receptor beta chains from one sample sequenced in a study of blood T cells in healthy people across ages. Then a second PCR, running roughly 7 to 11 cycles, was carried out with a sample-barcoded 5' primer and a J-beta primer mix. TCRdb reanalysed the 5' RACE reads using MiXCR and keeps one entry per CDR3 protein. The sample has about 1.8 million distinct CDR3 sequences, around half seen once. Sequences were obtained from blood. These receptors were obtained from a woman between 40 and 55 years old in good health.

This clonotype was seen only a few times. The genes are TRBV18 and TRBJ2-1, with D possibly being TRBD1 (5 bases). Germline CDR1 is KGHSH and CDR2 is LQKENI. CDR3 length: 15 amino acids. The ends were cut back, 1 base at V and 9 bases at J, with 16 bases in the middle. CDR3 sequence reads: CASSPLMAGPGEQFF. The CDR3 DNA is TGTGCCAGCTCACCACTGATGGCAGGGCCGGGTGAGCAGTTCTTC.

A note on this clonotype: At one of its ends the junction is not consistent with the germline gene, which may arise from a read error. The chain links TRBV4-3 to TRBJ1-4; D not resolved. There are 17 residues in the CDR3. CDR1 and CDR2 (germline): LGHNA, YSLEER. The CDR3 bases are TGCGCCCGCAGCCAAGATTATACGCTCCGAACTAATGAAAAACTGTTTTTT. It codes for CARSQDYTLRTNEKLFF.

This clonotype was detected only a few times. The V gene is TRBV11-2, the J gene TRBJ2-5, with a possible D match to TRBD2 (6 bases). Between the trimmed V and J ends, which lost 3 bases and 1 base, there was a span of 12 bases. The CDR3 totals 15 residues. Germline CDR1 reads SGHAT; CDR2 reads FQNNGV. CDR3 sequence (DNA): TGTGCCAGCAGCTTCGGGACTTTTGGCCAAGAGACCCAGTACTTC. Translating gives CASSFGTFGQETQYF.

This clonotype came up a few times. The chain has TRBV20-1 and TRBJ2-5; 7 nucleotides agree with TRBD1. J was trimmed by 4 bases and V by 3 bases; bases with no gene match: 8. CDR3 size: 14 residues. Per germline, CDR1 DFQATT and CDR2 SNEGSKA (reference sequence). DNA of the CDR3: TGCAGTGCTAGTGAGGGACAGTTAGCAGAGACCCAGTACTTC. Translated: CSASEGQLAETQYF.

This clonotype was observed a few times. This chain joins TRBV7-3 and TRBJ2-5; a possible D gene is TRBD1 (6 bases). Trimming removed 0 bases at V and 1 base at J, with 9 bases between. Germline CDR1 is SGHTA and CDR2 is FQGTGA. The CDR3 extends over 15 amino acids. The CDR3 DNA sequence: TGTGCCAGCAGCTTAACGGGGGCGCCCCAAGAGACCCAGTACTTC. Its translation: CASSLTGAPQETQYF.

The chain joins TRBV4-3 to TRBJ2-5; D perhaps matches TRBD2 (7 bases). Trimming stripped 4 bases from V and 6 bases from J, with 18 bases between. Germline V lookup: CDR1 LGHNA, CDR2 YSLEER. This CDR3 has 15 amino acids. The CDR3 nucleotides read TGCGCCAGCAGCCCAACGGGGGGCCTAACGAAGACCCAGTACTTC. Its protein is CASSPTGGLTKTQYF.

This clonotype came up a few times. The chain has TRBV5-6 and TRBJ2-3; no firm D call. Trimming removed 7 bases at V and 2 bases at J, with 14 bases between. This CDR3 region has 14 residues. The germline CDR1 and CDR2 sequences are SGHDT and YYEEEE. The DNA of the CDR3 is TGTGCCAGCGAGGACCGGAGCTCCACAGATACGCAGTATTTT. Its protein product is CASEDRSSTDTQYF.

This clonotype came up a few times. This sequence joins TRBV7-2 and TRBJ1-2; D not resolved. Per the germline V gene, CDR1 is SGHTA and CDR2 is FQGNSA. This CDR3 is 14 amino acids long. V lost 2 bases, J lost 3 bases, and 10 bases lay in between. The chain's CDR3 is CASSLRVGDYGYTF. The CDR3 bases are TGTGCCAGCAGCTTACGGGTTGGCGACTATGGCTACACCTTC.